One and the same sample provided the 29 T cell receptor beta chains below, sequenced in a study of control samples from healthy donors and cancer patients. Method: immunoSEQ multiplex PCR; TCRdb's copy keeps in-frame clones and lacks some. The table includes approximately 230,000 clones, almost 85% detected once. The material sequenced was PBMCs. The receptor set was obtained from a woman aged 55-70 years with lung cancer.

The V gene is TRBV15, the J gene TRBJ1-1; 7 bases align to TRBD1. The CDR3 is 16 residues long. Germline V gene sequence: CDR1 LNHNV, CDR2 YYDKDF (reference sequence). V trimming: 5 bases; J trimming: 1 base; junction bases outside the gene matches: 10. CDR3 nucleotide sequence: TGTGCCACCAGCCTAACCGACAGGGTGTGGAACACTGAAGCTTTCTTT. It is translated as CATSLTDRVWNTEAFF.

V gene TRBV4-1 combines with J gene TRBJ2-7, with 8 positions matching TRBD2. The trim removed 2 bases at V and 3 bases at J, leaving 9 bases unmatched. The length of the CDR3 is 16 residues. The germline gives CDR1 MGHRA, CDR2 YSYEKL. The CDR3 spells CASSQTAAGGFYEQYF. The CDR3 DNA follows: TGCGCCAGCAGCCAAACTGCGGCGGGGGGTTTCTACGAGCAGTACTTC.

The chain links TRBV18 to TRBJ2-5; unclear D gene. Trimming stripped 3 bases from V and 5 bases from J, with 13 bases between. The CDR3 totals 14 residues. Per the germline V gene, CDR1 is KGHSH and CDR2 is LQKENI. CDR3 in DNA: TGTGCCAGCTCACCCCAGGCAGGTCGGGAGACCCAGTACTTC. Its translation: CASSPQAGRETQYF. Full variable domain (outside the CDR3, taken from reference TRBV18 and TRBJ2-5): NAGVMQNPRHLVRRRGQEARLRCSPMKGHSHVYWYRQLPEEGLKFMVYLQKENIIDESGMPKERFSAEFPKEGPSILRIQQVVRGDSAAYFCASSPQAGRETQYFGPGTRLLVL.

This sequence joins TRBV5-1 and TRBJ2-5, with 12 bases lining up with TRBD2. Germline values: CDR1 SGHRS, CDR2 YFSETQ. The V gene end was trimmed by 0 bases and the J gene end by 0 bases; junction bases not matched to a gene: 9. The CDR3 has 19 amino acids. The CDR3 reads CASSLAATSGSMYQETQYF. DNA of the CDR3: TGCGCCAGCAGCTTGGCCGCGACTAGCGGGAGTATGTACCAAGAGACCCAGTACTTC.

The chain has TRBV5-6 and TRBJ2-6, with D possibly TRBD1 on 5 matching bases. The CDR3 loop spans 16 amino acids. Germline V lookup: CDR1 SGHDT, CDR2 YYEEEE. V shed 4 bases and J shed 4 bases, with 15 bases lying between them. For the CDR3, the DNA is TGTGCCAGCAGCAGGGGTAGGGCGGCCGGGGCCAACGTCCTGACTTTC. It codes for CASSRGRAAGANVLTF.

The chain combines TRBV28 with TRBJ1-5, with 7 nucleotides matching TRBD1. The germline CDR1 and CDR2 sequences are MDHEN and SYDVKM. The trim removed 6 bases at V and 3 bases at J, leaving 5 bases unmatched. The CDR3 is made up of 14 amino acids. DNA for the CDR3: TGTGCCAGCAGCGCTAGGGGGCTCAATCAGCCCCAGCATTTT. Translation: CASSARGLNQPQHF.

The V and J genes are TRBV28 and TRBJ2-5; the match to TRBD1 covers 7 bases. V was pared by 4 bases and J by 4 bases, with 6 bases of the junction left unmatched. CDR3 length equals 14 residues. The germline V gene encodes CDR1 MDHEN and CDR2 SYDVKM. CDR3 bases: TGTGCCAGCAGTTCGCCTTACAGGGGAGAGACCCAGTACTTC. As protein: CASSSPYRGETQYF.

The chain couples TRBV15 to TRBJ1-1; D ambiguous. The germline V gene has CDR1 LNHNV and CDR2 YYDKDF (reference sequence). The CDR3 covers 12 residues. V was clipped by 0 bases and J by 10 bases, with 9 bases between them. CDR3 region: CATSRDTSGAFF. The CDR3 DNA sequence: TGTGCCACCAGCAGAGATACCAGTGGAGCTTTCTTT.

CDR3 sequence: CATSSGTGSYSNQPQHF. CDR3 bases: TGTGCCACCAGCAGCGGAACAGGGTCATATAGCAATCAGCCCCAGCATTTT. The chain recombines TRBV15 with TRBJ1-5, with D possibly being TRBD1 (6 bases). The CDR3 spans 17 residues. Looked up from germline, CDR1 is LNHNV and CDR2 is YYDKDF (reference sequence). Trimming pared 3 bases from V and 0 bases from J, leaving 15 bases between.

This rearrangement joins TRBV12-3 or TRBV12-4 to TRBJ1-5, with unresolved D. Between the trimmed V and J ends, which lost 2 bases and 7 bases, there was a span of 9 bases. The CDR3 has 13 amino acids. This CDR3 reads CASSLKGSQPQHF. The CDR3 DNA follows: TGTGCCAGCAGTTTAAAAGGTTCACAGCCCCAGCATTTT.

V gene TRBV19 combines with J gene TRBJ1-6, with 8 bases aligning to TRBD1. Germline V gives CDR1 LNHDA, CDR2 SQIVND (reference sequence). V gave up 5 bases and J gave up 7 bases; unmatched junction bases: 7. CDR3 size: 15 residues. This CDR3 reads CASSLRTGLNSPLHF. The CDR3 DNA is TGTGCCAGTAGTCTACGGACAGGGCTGAATTCACCCCTCCACTTT.

The CDR3 region has the DNA TGTGCCAGCAGCGAGACTAGCGGGAGCGGTACGCAGTATTTT. This gives the protein CASSETSGSGTQYF. The chain carries TRBV7-8 and TRBJ2-3; 12 nucleotides match TRBD2. This CDR3 region has 14 residues. Germline trimming cut 5 bases from V and 8 bases from J; bases unmatched to any gene: 5. Per germline, CDR1 SGHVS and CDR2 FQNEAQ.

V usage is TRBV18 and J usage is TRBJ1-2, with TRBD1 matching over 11 bases. V shed 5 bases, J shed 2 bases, and the junction held 1 base outside the gene matches. The CDR3 has 14 amino acids. Germline CDR1 is KGHSH and CDR2 is LQKENI. CDR3 coding DNA: TGTGCCAGCTCAGGGGACAGGGGGAACTATGGCTACACCTTC. Amino acids: CASSGDRGNYGYTF. Based on the CDR3 plus reference TRBV18 and TRBJ1-2, the full variable domain is NAGVMQNPRHLVRRRGQEARLRCSPMKGHSHVYWYRQLPEEGLKFMVYLQKENIIDESGMPKERFSAEFPKEGPSILRIQQVVRGDSAAYFCASSGDRGNYGYTFGSGTRLTVV.

The chain combines TRBV3-1 (or the pseudogene TRBV3-2) with TRBJ2-5; possible D gene TRBD2, 5 bases. V was cut by 1 base and J by 2 bases, with 17 bases left in between. CDR1 and CDR2 from the germline V gene are LGHDT and YNNKEL (reference sequence). CDR3 length: 17 amino acids. The CDR3 DNA sequence: TGTGCCAGCAGCCAAGGGCTGGGTAGCGCCTTTCAAGAGACCCAGTACTTC. It translates to CASSQGLGSAFQETQYF.

The chain joins TRBV10-1 to TRBJ2-1, with a tentative D call TRBD2 (6 bases). Germline CDR1 reads WNHNN; CDR2 reads SYGVQD (reference sequence). This CDR3 contains 20 residues. Trimming took 6 bases from V and 8 from J, leaving 35 bases between them. The CDR3 is CASRAPVGGKGRIIEDEQFF. CDR3 DNA: TGCGCCAGCAGGGCACCGGTGGGCGGGAAGGGGCGTATTATCGAGGATGAGCAGTTCTTC.

The V gene is TRBV14, the J gene TRBJ1-1; possible D gene TRBD1, 6 bases. Trimming shortened V by 4 bases and J by 0 bases, and 12 bases separated the two germline ends. CDR3 length equals 15 residues. Germline CDR1 and CDR2: SGHDN and FVKESK. The CDR3 protein is CASSLPGTLNTEAFF. CDR3 sequence (DNA): TGTGCCAGCAGCCTTCCCGGGACATTGAACACTGAAGCTTTCTTT.

The chain has TRBV4-1 and TRBJ2-5; 10 bases are shared with TRBD2. Trimming at V came to 0 bases and at J to 1 base, leaving 8 bases not matched to a gene. The CDR3 totals 18 residues. From germline, CDR1 is MGHRA and CDR2 YSYEKL. CDR3 region: CASSQELAGGGSQETQYF. CDR3 DNA sequence: TGCGCCAGCAGCCAAGAGTTAGCGGGGGGCGGTAGCCAAGAGACCCAGTACTTC.

The J gene is TRBJ1-1, the V gene TRBV11-3; the D gene is possibly TRBD1 (6 bases). The V gene's germline CDR1 is SGHNT and CDR2 YENEEA. The CDR3 extends over 12 amino acids. Trimming cost V 6 bases and J 5 bases, with 10 bases left between them. CDR3 coding DNA: TGTGCCAGCAGTGCAAGGGGGACTGAAGCTTTCTTT. Translated: CASSARGTEAFF. Combining the CDR3 with reference TRBV11-3 and TRBJ1-1 gives the whole variable domain EAGVVQSPRYKIIEKKQPVAFWCNPISGHNTLYWYLQNLGQGPELLIRYENEEAVDDSQLPKDRFSAERLKGVDSTLKIQPAELGDSAVYLCASSARGTEAFFGQGTRLTVV.

This chain links TRBV4-1 with TRBJ2-3, with D perhaps matching TRBD1 (5 bases). CDR1 is MGHRA and CDR2 is YSYEKL in the germline V gene. V lost 5 bases and J 4 bases, leaving 13 bases between the germline ends. The CDR3 length is 14 residues. This CDR3 reads CASSSRELADTQYF. DNA of the CDR3: TGCGCCAGCAGCTCCAGGGAATTGGCAGATACGCAGTATTTT.

This clone occurred once. The chain combines TRBV7-2 with TRBJ2-3; 11 bases agree with TRBD2. The CDR3 consists of 17 residues. Germline loops: CDR1 SGHTA, CDR2 FQGNSA. Germline trimming cut 3 bases from V and 6 bases from J; bases unmatched to any gene: 11. The CDR3 nucleotides read TGTGCCAGCAGCTTTTCTGCGCTAGCGGGGGGCGGGGATACGCAGTATTTT. This sequence encodes CASSFSALAGGGDTQYF.

V and J are TRBV7-3 and TRBJ2-3; 8 bases fit TRBD2. Looked up from germline, CDR1 is SGHTA and CDR2 is FQGTGA. This CDR3 is 16 amino acids long. Trimming took 5 bases from V and 0 from J; bases not matched to a gene: 7. CDR3 sequence reads: CASSPGLARSTDTQYF. DNA of the CDR3: TGTGCCAGCAGCCCCGGACTAGCTAGGAGCACAGATACGCAGTATTTT.

The chain is built from TRBV7-9 and TRBJ2-7, with a possible D match to TRBD1 (5 bases). In germline, CDR1 is SEHNR, CDR2 FQNEAQ (reference sequence). Trimming took 7 bases from V and 0 from J, leaving 19 bases between them. The CDR3 extends over 16 amino acids. The CDR3 region is CASTPSRTPSSYEQYF. DNA for the CDR3: TGTGCCAGCACGCCATCCCGGACACCGAGCTCCTACGAGCAGTACTTC.

The rearrangement joins TRBV12-5 to TRBJ2-5, with 7 bases fitting TRBD2. The CDR3 spans 16 residues. With V trimmed by 0 bases and J by 5 bases, 9 bases remained unmatched. Germline CDR1 is LGHNT and CDR2 is FRNRAP. The CDR3 DNA follows: TGTGCTAGTGGTTTGGTAACGGCGGGAGCGGCGGAGACCCAGTACTTC. Protein product: CASGLVTAGAAETQYF.

The chain carries TRBV4-1 and TRBJ1-6; a weak D match, TRBD1 (6 bases). The V gene lost 0 bases and the J gene lost 7 bases, with 10 bases spanning the gap. Germline CDR1 is MGHRA and CDR2 is YSYEKL. CDR3 length: 15 amino acids. CDR3 protein: CASSQERQENSPLHF. CDR3 sequence (DNA): TGCGCCAGCAGCCAAGAAAGACAGGAAAATTCACCCCTCCACTTT.

The chain joins TRBV7-9 to TRBJ2-1; 7 bases line up with TRBD1. CDR3 length: 14 amino acids. In germline, CDR1 is SEHNR, CDR2 FQNEAQ (reference sequence). Trimming took 0 bases from V and 6 from J; bases not matched to a gene: 2. This CDR3 is CASSLATGTNEQFF. The DNA for the CDR3 is TGTGCCAGCAGCTTAGCGACAGGGACCAATGAGCAGTTCTTC.

This chain connects TRBV9 to TRBJ2-1, with D unresolved. Germline V gene data show CDR1 as SGDLS and CDR2 as YYNGEE. The CDR3 runs 13 residues. The V and J ends lost 0 bases and 7 bases respectively, with 8 bases between them. CDR3 in amino acids: CASSVDNPNEQFF. The DNA for the CDR3 is TGTGCCAGCAGCGTAGATAACCCTAATGAGCAGTTCTTC.

The chain carries TRBV18 and TRBJ2-2; 10 bases are shared with TRBD1. From germline, CDR1 is KGHSH and CDR2 LQKENI. The CDR3 length is 15 residues. The trim removed 6 bases at V and 5 bases at J, leaving 6 bases unmatched. The CDR3 region is CASSPSGQGTGELFF. CDR3 nucleotide sequence: TGTGCCAGCTCCCCGTCGGGACAGGGGACCGGGGAGCTGTTTTTT.

This clone was counted once. The chain has TRBV7-2 and TRBJ1-1, with D possibly matching TRBD1 (6 bases). Trimming stripped 1 base from V and 4 bases from J, with 16 bases between. From germline, CDR1 is SGHTA and CDR2 FQGNSA. This CDR3 has 16 amino acids. Here the CDR3 DNA reads TGTGCCAGCAGCTTAGTCAGGTCGCAGGGGTCCACTGAAGCTTTCTTT. Translated, it gives CASSLVRSQGSTEAFF.

The V gene is TRBV4-2, the J gene TRBJ1-2; D is unresolved. This CDR3 is 18 amino acids long. Germline-derived CDR1 and CDR2 are LGHNA and YNFKEQ. Trimming removed 4 bases from V and 2 bases from J, with 23 bases in between. Here the CDR3 reads CASSPFFGSAGLNYGYTF. In nucleotides, the CDR3 is TGTGCCAGCAGCCCTTTTTTCGGGAGTGCGGGTCTCAACTATGGCTACACCTTC.